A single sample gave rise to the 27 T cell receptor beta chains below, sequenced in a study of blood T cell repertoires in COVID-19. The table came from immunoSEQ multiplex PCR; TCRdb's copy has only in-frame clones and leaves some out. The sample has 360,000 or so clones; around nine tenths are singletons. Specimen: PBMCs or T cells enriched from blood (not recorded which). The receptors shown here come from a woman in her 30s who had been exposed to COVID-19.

The DNA for the CDR3 is TGCGCCAGCAGCTTGGCGAGGCTCCGGGACTCCCCAGGAGGTGGAAACACCATATATTTT. It encodes CASSLARLRDSPGGGNTIYF. This chain links TRBV5-1 with TRBJ1-3; possible D gene TRBD1, 5 bases. The V end lost 0 bases, the J end lost 3 bases, and 25 bases lay between the germline ends. The CDR3 runs to 20 residues. Germline V CDR1 and CDR2: SGHRS, YFSETQ.

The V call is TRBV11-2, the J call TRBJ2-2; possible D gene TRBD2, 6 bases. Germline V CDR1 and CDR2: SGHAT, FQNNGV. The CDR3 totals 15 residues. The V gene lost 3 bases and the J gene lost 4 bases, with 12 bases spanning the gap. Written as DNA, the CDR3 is TGTGCCAGCAGCTTTTTTGGGAGGCGCACCGGGGAGCTGTTTTTT. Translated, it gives CASSFFGRRTGELFF.

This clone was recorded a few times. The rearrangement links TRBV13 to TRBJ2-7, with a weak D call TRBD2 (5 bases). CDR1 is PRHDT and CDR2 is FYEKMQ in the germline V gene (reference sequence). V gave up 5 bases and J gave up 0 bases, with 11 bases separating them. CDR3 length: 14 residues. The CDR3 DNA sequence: TGTGCCAGCAGCCCCGGAGGAATCTCCTACGAGCAGTACTTC. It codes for CASSPGGISYEQYF.

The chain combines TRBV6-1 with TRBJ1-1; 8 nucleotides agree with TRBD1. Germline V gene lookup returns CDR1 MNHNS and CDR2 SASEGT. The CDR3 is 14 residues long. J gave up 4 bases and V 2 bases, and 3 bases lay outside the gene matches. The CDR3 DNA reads TGTGCCAGCAGTGAACAAGGGACAGGCACTGAAGCTTTCTTT. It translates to CASSEQGTGTEAFF.

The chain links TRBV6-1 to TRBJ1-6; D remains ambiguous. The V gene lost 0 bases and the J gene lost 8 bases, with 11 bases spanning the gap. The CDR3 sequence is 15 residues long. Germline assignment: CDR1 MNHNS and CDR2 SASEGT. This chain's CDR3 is CASSEAHLYDSPLHF. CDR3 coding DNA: TGTGCCAGCAGTGAAGCGCACCTCTACGATTCACCCCTCCACTTT.

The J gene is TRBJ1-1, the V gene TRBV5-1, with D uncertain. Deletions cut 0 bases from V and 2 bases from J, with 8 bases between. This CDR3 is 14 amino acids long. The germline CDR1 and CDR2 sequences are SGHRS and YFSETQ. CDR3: CASSLAGFNTEAFF. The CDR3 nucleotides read TGCGCCAGCAGCTTGGCGGGGTTCAACACTGAAGCTTTCTTT. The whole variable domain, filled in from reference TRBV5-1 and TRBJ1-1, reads KAGVTQTPRYLIKTRGQQVTLSCSPISGHRSVSWYQQTPGQGLQFLFEYFSETQRNKGNFPGRFSGRQFSNSRSEMNVSTLELGDSALYLCASSLAGFNTEAFFGQGTRLTVV.

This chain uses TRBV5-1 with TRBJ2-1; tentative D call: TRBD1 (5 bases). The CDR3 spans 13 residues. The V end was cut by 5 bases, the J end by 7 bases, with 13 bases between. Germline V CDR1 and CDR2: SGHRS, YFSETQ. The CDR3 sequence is CASSVQGPNEQFF. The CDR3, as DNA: TGCGCCAGCAGTGTCCAGGGTCCTAATGAGCAGTTCTTC.

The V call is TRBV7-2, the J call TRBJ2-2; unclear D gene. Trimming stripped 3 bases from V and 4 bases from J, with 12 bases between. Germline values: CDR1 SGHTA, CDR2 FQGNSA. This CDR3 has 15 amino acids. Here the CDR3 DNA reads TGTGCCAGCAGCTTTTCGGTCTCCGGCACCGGGGAGCTGTTTTTT. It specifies CASSFSVSGTGELFF.

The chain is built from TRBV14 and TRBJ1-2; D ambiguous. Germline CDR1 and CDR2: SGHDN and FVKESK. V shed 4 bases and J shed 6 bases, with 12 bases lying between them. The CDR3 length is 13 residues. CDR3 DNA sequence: TGTGCCAGCAGCCGATCTACGGGGAATGGCTACACCTTC. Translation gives CASSRSTGNGYTF. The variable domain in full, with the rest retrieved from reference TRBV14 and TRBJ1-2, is EAGVTQFPSHSVIEKGQTVTLRCDPISGHDNLYWYRRVMGKEIKFLLHFVKESKQDESGMPNNRFLAERTGGTYSTLKVQPAELEDSGVYFCASSRSTGNGYTFGSGTRLTVV.

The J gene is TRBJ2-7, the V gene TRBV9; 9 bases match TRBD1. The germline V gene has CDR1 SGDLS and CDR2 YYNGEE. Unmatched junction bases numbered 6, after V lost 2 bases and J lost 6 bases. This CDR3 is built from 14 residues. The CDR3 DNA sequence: TGTGCCAGCAGCGTGGGGGACAGGGCATCCGAGCAGTACTTC. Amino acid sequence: CASSVGDRASEQYF.

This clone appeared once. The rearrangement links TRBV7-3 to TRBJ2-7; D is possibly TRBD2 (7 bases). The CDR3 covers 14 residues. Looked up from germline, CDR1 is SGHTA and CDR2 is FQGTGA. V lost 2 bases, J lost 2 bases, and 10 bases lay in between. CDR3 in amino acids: CASSLVGGPYEQYF. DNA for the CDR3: TGTGCCAGCAGCTTAGTCGGGGGGCCCTACGAGCAGTACTTC.

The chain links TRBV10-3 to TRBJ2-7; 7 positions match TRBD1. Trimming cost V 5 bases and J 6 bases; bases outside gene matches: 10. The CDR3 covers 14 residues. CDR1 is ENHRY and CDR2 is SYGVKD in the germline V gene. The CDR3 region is CAISTPGQRLEQYF. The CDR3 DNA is TGTGCCATCAGTACTCCGGGACAGCGCCTCGAGCAGTACTTC.

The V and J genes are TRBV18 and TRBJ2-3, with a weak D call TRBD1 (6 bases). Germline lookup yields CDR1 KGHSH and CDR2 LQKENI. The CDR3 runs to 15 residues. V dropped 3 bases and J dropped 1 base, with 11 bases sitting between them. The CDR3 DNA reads TGTGCCAGCTCACCCCGGACAGAACGCACAGATACGCAGTATTTT. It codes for CASSPRTERTDTQYF. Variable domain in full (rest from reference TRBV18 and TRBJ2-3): NAGVMQNPRHLVRRRGQEARLRCSPMKGHSHVYWYRQLPEEGLKFMVYLQKENIIDESGMPKERFSAEFPKEGPSILRIQQVVRGDSAAYFCASSPRTERTDTQYFGPGTRLTVL.

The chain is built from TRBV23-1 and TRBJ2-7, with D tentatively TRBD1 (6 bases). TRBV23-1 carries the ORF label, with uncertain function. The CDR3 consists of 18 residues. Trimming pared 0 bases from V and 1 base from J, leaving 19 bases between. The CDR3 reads CASSQSEGVGFGSYEQYF. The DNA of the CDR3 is TGCGCCAGCAGTCAATCCGAGGGGGTAGGGTTTGGGTCCTACGAGCAGTACTTC.

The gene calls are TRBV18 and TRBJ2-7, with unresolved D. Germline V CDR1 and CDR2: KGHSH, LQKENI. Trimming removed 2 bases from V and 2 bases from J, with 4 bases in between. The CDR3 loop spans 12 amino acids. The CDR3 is CASSPTAYEQYF. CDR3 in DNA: TGTGCCAGCTCACCAACAGCCTACGAGCAGTACTTC.

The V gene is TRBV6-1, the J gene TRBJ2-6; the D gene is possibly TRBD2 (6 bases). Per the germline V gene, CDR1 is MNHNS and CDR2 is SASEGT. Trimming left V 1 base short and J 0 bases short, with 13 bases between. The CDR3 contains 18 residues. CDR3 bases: TGTGCCAGCAGTGAAGGGGTTTGGCGGGGCTCTGGGGCCAACGTCCTGACTTTC. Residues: CASSEGVWRGSGANVLTF.

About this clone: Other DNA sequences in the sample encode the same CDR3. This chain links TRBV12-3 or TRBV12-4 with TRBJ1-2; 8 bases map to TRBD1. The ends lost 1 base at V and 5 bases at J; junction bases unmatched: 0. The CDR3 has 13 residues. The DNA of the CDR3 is TGTGCCAGCAGTTTAGGGACAGGGTATGGCTACACCTTC. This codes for CASSLGTGYGYTF.

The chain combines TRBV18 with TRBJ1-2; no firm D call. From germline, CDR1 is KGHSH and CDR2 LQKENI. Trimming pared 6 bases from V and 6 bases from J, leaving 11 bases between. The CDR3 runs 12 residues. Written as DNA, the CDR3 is TGTGCCAGCTCTCCCGGAGCCGATGGCTACACCTTC. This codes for CASSPGADGYTF.

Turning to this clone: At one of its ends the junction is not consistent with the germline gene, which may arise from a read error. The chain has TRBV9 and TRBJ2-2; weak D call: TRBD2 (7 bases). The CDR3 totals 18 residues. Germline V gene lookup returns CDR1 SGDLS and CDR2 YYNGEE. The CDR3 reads CARSVGGGLGSSPGELFF. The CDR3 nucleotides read TGTGCCCGCAGCGTAGGGGGGGGACTCGGGAGTAGCCCCGGGGAGCTGTTTTTT.

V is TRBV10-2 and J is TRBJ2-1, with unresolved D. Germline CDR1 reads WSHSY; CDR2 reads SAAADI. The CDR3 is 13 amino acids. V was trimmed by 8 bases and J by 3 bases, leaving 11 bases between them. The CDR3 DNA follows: TGCGCCAGCGGGCTCCTTAACTACAATGAGCAGTTCTTC. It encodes CASGLLNYNEQFF.

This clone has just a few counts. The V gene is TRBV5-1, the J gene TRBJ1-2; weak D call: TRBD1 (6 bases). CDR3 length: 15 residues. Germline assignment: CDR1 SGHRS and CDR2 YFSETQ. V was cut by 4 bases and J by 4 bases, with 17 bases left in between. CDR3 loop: CASSLLEGGSYGYTF. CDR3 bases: TGCGCCAGCAGCCTCTTGGAGGGGGGGAGCTATGGCTACACCTTC. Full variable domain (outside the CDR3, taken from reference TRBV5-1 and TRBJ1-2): KAGVTQTPRYLIKTRGQQVTLSCSPISGHRSVSWYQQTPGQGLQFLFEYFSETQRNKGNFPGRFSGRQFSNSRSEMNVSTLELGDSALYLCASSLLEGGSYGYTFGSGTRLTVV.

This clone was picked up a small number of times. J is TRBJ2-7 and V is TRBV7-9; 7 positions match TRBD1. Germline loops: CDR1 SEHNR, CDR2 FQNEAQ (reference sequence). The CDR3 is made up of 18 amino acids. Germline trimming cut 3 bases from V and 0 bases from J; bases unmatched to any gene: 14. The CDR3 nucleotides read TGTGCCAGCAGCTTCCATTCCGGGACAGCACTAAGCTCCTACGAGCAGTACTTC. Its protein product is CASSFHSGTALSSYEQYF.

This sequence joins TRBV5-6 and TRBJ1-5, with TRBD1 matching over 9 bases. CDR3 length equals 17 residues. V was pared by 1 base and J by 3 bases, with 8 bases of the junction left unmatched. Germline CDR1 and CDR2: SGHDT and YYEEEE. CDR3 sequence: CASSLWLRDRANQPQHF. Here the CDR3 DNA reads TGTGCCAGCAGCTTGTGGCTCCGGGACAGGGCCAATCAGCCCCAGCATTTT.

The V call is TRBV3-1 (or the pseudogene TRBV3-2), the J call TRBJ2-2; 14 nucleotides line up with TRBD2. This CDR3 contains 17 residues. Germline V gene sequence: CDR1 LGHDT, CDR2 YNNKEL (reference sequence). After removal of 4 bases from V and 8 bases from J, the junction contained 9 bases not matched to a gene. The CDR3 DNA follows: TGTGCCAGCAGCCTTGGGACTAGCGGGAGAGCGAGTGGGGAGCTGTTTTTT. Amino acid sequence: CASSLGTSGRASGELFF.

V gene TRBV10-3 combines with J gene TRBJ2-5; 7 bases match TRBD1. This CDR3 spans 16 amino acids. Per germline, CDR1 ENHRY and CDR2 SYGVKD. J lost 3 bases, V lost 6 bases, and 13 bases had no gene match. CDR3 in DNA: TGTGCCATCAGCCCTAAGATGACAGGGACGAAAGAGACCCAGTACTTC. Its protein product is CAISPKMTGTKETQYF.

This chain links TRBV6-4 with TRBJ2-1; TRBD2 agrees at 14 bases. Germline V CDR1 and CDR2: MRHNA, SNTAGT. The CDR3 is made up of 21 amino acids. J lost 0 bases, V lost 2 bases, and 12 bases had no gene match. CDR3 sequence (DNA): TGTGCCAGCAGTGACCCCTCCCCGGGACTAGCGGGAGCAGGCTCCTACAATGAGCAGTTCTTC. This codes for CASSDPSPGLAGAGSYNEQFF.

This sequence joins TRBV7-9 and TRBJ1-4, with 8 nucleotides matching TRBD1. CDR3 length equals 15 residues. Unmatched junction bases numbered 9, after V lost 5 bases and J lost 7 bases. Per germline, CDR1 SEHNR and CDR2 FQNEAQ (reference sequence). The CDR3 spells CASSPTGGTSEKLFF. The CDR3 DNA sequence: TGTGCCAGCAGCCCAACAGGGGGTACGAGTGAAAAACTGTTTTTT.